These T cell receptor beta chains were read from a single sample in a study of early T cells in non-severe SARS-CoV-2 infection. Each CDR3 protein is one row after TCRdb ran MiXCR on the 5' RACE reads. The sample has roughly 100,000 distinct CDR3 sequences, 13% seen once. Sequenced material: whole blood. These receptors were taken from an adult who was a healthcare worker with PCR-confirmed SARS-CoV-2 infection or an uninfected control (not recorded which). CDR3s include the opening cysteine and the closing phenylalanine or tryptophan. The D gene is left open where the match is weak. Clone size is shown for a subset of rows, as once, few, many or a class of expanded clone.

>TRBD2|-|12|TRBJ2-7|TRBV29-1
CSVRTSGYEQYF
TGCAGCGTTAGGACTAGCGGTTACGAGCAGTACTTC
>-|few|11|TRBJ2-5|TRBV28
CASRTQGSQYF
TGTGCCAGCAGAACGCAGGGCTCCCAGTACTTC
>-|many|18|TRBJ2-2|TRBV7-3
CASSLMPVEGARAGELFF
TGTGCCAGCAGCTTAATGCCGGTGGAGGGGGCAAGGGCCGGGGAGCTGTTTTTT
>-|-|11|TRBJ2-3|TRBV20-1
CSVRVPDTQYF
TGCAGTGTCAGGGTCCCCGATACGCAGTATTTT
>-|many|15|TRBJ2-1|TRBV6-2/TRBV6-3
CASSFRESSYNEQFF
TGTGCCAGCAGTTTCCGGGAAAGCTCCTACAATGAGCAGTTCTTC
>-|-|14|TRBJ2-5|TRBV7-9
CASSLRTDQETQYF
TGTGCCAGCAGCCTCAGGACTGATCAAGAGACCCAGTACTTC
>TRBD2|few|14|TRBJ2-7|TRBV6-2/TRBV6-3
CASTRTSGTYEQYF
TGTGCCAGCACCCGGACTAGCGGGACTTACGAGCAGTACTTC
>TRBD2|few|15|TRBJ2-7|TRBV6-2/TRBV6-3
CASSPPGLVTYEQYF
TGTGCCAGCAGTCCTCCGGGACTAGTGACCTACGAGCAGTACTTC
>-|many|11|TRBJ1-2|TRBV29-1
CSATGTYGYTF
TGCAGCGCAACGGGGACCTATGGCTACACCTTC
>-|many|16|TRBJ2-1|TRBV10-3
CAISESVRGVRHEQFF
TGTGCCATCAGTGAGTCAGTCAGGGGGGTGAGACATGAGCAGTTCTTC
>-|many|12|TRBJ1-6|TRBV18
CASSPGNSPLHF
TGTGCCAGCTCACCGGGGAATTCACCCCTCCACTTT
>-|-|13|TRBJ1-4|TRBV20-1
CSATVPGREKLFF
TGCAGTGCTACCGTCCCAGGGCGGGAAAAACTGTTTTTT
>-|many|12|TRBJ2-1|TRBV12-3/TRBV12-4
CASSSGVTGQFF
TGTGCCAGCAGTTCGGGAGTTACTGGGCAGTTCTTC
>-|many|12|TRBJ2-1|TRBV2
CASGLNYNEQFF
TGTGCCAGCGGACTGAACTACAATGAGCAGTTCTTC
>TRBD1|few|17|TRBJ1-1|TRBV7-2
CASSLATPLRGPAEAFF
TGTGCCAGCAGCTTAGCGACCCCGTTGAGGGGGCCGGCTGAAGCTTTCTTT
>-|-|13|TRBJ1-2|TRBV29-1
CSVWKDGNYGYTF
TGCAGCGTGTGGAAGGACGGGAACTATGGCTACACCTTC
>TRBD1|few|15|TRBJ2-2|TRBV6-2/TRBV6-3
CASSRTGVNTGELFF
TGTGCCAGCAGTCGAACAGGGGTGAACACCGGGGAGCTGTTTTTT
>-|-|14|TRBJ1-1|TRBV6-2/TRBV6-3
CASSLGVRGTEAFF
TGTGCCAGCAGCTTAGGGGTGCGAGGTACTGAAGCTTTCTTT
>-|many|13|TRBJ1-2|TRBV20-1
CSAHQGNHYGYTF
TGCAGTGCCCATCAGGGGAATCACTATGGCTACACCTTC
>TRBD2|many|15|TRBJ2-1|TRBV5-1
CASSFGLAGDNEQFF
TGCGCCAGCAGCTTTGGACTAGCGGGGGACAATGAGCAGTTCTTC